The clone carrying this T cell receptor beta chain has ten or more counts. The time point denotes: sample taken at primary tumor resection. The input material, whole RNA from tumor, nontumor lung or frozen PBMC, was sequenced unsorted. This CDR3 region has 13 residues. With 6 bases removed from V and 2 bases from J, the gap between germline ends came to 8 bases. TCRdb reprocessed the 5' RACE reads via MiXCR and lists one record per CDR3 protein. The table has about 92,000 distinct CDR3 sequences, roughly 12% seen once; the top ten hold just over 40%. This specimen comes from a study of spatial heterogeneity in lung cancer.

The V and J genes are TRBV12-3 or TRBV12-4 and TRBJ2-1; weak D call: TRBD1 (6 bases). This specimen consisted of PBMCs, obtained at surgery. The sequence was obtained from a male donor with early-stage non-small cell lung cancer. In DNA form, the CDR3 reads TGTGCCAGCAGCTACAGGGCCTACAATGAGCAGTTCTTC. Translation gives CASSYRAYNEQFF.